This T cell receptor (beta chain) comes out of a study of CD8+CD57+ T cells in acquired aplastic anemia. Template material for TCR beta VDJ and CDR3 profiling consisted of genomic DNA. TCRdb itself ran the reads through MiXCR, one entry per CDR3 protein. The table records around 290,000 distinct CDR3 sequences, 45% to 65% of them present only once. At least ten counts were recorded for this clonotype. In patients chosen for sequencing, flow cytometry had shown CD8+CD57+ cell expansion. There are 14 residues in the CDR3. Germline V gives CDR1 SGDLS, CDR2 YYNGEE. The ends were cut back, 4 bases at V and 8 bases at J, with 15 bases in the middle.

The chain recombines TRBV9 with TRBJ1-4; D remains unclear. The sample was sorted CD4+, CD8+, or CD8+CD57+ T cells (not recorded which) from PBMCs. This TCR came from a human donor with aplastic anemia. The CDR3 is CASSFRSLPEKLFF. DNA of the CDR3: TGTGCCAGCAGCTTCAGGAGCCTCCCCGAAAAACTGTTTTTT.